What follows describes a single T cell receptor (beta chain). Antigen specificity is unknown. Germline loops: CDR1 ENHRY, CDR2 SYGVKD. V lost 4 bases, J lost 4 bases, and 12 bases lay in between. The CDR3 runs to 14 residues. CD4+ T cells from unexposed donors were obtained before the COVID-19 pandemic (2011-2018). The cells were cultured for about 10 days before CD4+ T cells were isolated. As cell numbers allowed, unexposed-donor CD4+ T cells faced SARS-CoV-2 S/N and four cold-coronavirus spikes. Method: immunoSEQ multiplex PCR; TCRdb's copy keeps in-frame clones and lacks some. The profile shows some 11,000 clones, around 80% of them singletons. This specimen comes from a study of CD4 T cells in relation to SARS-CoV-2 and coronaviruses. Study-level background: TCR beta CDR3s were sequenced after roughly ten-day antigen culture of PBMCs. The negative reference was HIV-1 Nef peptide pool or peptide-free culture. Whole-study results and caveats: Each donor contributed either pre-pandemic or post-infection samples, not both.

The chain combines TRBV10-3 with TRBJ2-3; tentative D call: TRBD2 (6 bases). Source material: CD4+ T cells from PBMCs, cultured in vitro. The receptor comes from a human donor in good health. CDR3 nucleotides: TGTGCCATCAGTGCCCCCAGGGAGGCAGATACGCAGTATTTT. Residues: CAISAPREADTQYF.